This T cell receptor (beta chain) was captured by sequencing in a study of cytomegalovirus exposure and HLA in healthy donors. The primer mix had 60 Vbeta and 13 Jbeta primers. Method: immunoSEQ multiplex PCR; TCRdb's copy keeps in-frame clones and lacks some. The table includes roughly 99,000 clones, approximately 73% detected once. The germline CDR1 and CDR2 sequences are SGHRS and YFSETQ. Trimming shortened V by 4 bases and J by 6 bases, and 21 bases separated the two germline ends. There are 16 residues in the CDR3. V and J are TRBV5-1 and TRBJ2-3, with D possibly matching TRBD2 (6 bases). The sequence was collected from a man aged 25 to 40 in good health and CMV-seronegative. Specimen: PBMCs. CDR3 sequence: CASSPPGFGAGDTQYF. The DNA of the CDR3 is TGCGCCAGCAGCCCACCGGGCTTCGGTGCGGGGGATACGCAGTATTTT.